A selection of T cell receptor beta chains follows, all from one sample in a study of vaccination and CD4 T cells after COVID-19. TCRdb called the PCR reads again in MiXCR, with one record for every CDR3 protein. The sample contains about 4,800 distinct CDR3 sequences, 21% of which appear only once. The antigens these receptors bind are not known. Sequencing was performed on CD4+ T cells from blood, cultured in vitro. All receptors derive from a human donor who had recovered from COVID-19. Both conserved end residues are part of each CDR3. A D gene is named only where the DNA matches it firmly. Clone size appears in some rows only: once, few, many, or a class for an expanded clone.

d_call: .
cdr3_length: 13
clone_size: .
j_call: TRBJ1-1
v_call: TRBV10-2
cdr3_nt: TGCGCCAGCAGTGAGTTCGAGGCGGCGGGGGCTTTCTTT
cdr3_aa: CASSEFEAAGAFF

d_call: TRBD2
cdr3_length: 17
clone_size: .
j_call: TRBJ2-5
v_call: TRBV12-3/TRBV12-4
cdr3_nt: TGTGCCAGTTCCCTAATGTTCCGACTAGCGGGGGACGAGACCCAGTACTTC
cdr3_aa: CASSLMFRLAGDETQYF

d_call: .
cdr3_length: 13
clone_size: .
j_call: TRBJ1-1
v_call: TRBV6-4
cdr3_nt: TGTGCCAGCAGTGACTCTCTGTCCACTGAAGCTTTCTTT
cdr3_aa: CASSDSLSTEAFF

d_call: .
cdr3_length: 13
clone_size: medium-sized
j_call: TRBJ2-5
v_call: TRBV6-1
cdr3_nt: TGTGCCAGCACTGCCCCAGGGTCGGAGACCCAGTACTTC
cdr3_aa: CASTAPGSETQYF

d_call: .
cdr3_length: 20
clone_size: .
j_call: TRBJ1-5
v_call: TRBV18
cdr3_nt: TGTGCCAGCTCACCGGGGGCAAGCCGTCCACAAACGTATAGCAATCAGCCCCAGCATTTT
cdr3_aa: CASSPGASRPQTYSNQPQHF

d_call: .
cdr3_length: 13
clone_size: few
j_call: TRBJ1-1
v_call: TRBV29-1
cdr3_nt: TGCAGCGTTGAAAGGGTTTTGAACACTGAAGCTTTCTTT
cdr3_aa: CSVERVLNTEAFF

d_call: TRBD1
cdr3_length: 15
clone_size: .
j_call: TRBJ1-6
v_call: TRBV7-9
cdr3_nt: TGTGCCAGCAGCTCCCGGGACAGGAATGGGTCACCCCTCCACTTT
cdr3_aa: CASSSRDRNGSPLHF

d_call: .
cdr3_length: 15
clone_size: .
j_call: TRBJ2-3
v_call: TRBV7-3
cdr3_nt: TGTGCCAGCAGCCGCGGACCACTCGACACAGATACGCAGTATTTT
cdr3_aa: CASSRGPLDTDTQYF

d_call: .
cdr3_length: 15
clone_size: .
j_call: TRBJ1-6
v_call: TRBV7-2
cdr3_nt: TGTGCCAGCAGCCGAAGGTTCTCCTATAATTCACCCCTCCACTTT
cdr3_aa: CASSRRFSYNSPLHF

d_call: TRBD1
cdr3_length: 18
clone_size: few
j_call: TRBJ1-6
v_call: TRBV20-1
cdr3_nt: TGCAGTGCTAGAGTAAGGCAGGGGGCTGGCTCCTATAATTCACCCCTCCACTTT
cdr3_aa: CSARVRQGAGSYNSPLHF

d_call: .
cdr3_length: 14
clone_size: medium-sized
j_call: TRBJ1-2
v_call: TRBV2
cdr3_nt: TGTGCCAGCAGTGAAACGCAGGATAACTATGGCTACACCTTC
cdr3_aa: CASSETQDNYGYTF

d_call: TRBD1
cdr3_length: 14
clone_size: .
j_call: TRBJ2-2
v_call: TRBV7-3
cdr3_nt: TGTGCCAGCAGCCAACAGGGGGCCATCGGGGAGCTGTTTTTT
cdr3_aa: CASSQQGAIGELFF

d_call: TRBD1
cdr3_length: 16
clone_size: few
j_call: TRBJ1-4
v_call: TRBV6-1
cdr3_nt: TGTGCCAGCAGTGAACGACCGGGACAGGGGGGTGAAAAACTGTTTTTT
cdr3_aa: CASSERPGQGGEKLFF

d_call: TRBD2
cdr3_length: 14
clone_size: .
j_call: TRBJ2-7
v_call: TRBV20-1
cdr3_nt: TGCAGTGCCCTTGCCGGGACTAGCGTGGGGGAGCAGTACTTC
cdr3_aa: CSALAGTSVGEQYF

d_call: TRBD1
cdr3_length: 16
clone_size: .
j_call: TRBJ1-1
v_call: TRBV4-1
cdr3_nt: TGCGCCAGCAGCCAAGAAGACTGGGTACAGGGGAGTGAAGCTTTCTTT
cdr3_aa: CASSQEDWVQGSEAFF

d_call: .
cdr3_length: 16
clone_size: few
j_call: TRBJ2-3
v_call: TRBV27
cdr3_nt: TGTGCCAGCAGACGGGTTGGTCACCTACTCACAGATACGCAGTATTTT
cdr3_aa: CASRRVGHLLTDTQYF

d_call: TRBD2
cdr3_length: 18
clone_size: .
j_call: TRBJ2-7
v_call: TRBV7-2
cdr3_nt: TGTGCCAGCAGCTTAGCGGGGACTAGCGGGGGGTACTCCTACGAGCAGTACTTC
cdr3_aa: CASSLAGTSGGYSYEQYF

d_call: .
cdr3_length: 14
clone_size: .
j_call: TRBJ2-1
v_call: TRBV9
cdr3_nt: TGTGCCAGCAGCGTGGGCAGGGCATACGATGAGCAGTTCTTC
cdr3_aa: CASSVGRAYDEQFF

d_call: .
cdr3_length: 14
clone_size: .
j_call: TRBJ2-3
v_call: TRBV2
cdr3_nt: TGTGCCAGCAGGGAGACAGCGATTACAGATACGCAGTATTTT
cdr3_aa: CASRETAITDTQYF

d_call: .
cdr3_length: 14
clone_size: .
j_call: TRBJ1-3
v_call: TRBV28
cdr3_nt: TGTGCCAGCAGAGTGGACAGCTCTGGAAACACCATATATTTT
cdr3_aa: CASRVDSSGNTIYF

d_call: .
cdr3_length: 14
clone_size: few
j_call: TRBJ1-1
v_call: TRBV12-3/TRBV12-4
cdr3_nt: TGTGCCAGCACCAACCTACTGGGGAGCACTGAAGCTTTCTTT
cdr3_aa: CASTNLLGSTEAFF

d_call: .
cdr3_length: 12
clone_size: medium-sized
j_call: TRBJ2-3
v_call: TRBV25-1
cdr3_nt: TGTGCCAGCAGGGCAGGCACAGATACGCAGTATTTT
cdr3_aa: CASRAGTDTQYF

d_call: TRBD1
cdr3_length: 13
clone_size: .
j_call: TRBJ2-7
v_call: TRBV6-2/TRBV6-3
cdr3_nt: TGTGCCAGCAGAGGGACAGGGGACTACGAGCAGTACTTC
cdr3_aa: CASRGTGDYEQYF

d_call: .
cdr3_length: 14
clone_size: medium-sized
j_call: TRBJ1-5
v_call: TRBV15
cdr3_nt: TGTGCCACCAGCAGCAAAGGTTCCAATCAGCCCCAGCATTTT
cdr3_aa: CATSSKGSNQPQHF

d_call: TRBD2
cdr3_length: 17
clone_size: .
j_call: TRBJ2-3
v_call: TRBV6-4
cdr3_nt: TGTGCCAGCAGTGACTCAGGTAGCGGGGGGCTCCGGGGAAAGCAGTATTTT
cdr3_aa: CASSDSGSGGLRGKQYF

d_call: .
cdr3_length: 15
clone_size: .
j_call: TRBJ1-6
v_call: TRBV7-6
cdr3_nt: TGTGCCAGCAGCCCGGAACTTTCCTATAATTCACCCCTCCACTTT
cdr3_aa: CASSPELSYNSPLHF

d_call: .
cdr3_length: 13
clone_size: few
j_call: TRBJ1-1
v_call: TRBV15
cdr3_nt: TGTGCCACCAGCAGAGTAGCAAGCACTGAAGCTTTCTTT
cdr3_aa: CATSRVASTEAFF

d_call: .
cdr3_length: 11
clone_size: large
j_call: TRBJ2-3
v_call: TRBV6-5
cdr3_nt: TGTGCCAGCAGTTACGGGAATACGCAGTATTTT
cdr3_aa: CASSYGNTQYF

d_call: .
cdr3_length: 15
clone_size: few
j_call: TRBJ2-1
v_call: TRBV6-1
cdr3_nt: TGTGCCAGCAGCCCCCGTCTGGCCCCCTACAATGAGCAGTTCTTC
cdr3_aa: CASSPRLAPYNEQFF

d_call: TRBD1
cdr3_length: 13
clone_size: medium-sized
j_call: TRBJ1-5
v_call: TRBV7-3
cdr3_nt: TGTGCCAGCAGCGAACGACAGGGCCAGCCCCAGCATTTT
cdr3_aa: CASSERQGQPQHF

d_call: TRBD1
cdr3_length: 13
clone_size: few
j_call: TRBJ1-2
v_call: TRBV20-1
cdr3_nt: TGCAGTGCCACCAGGGGACAGGGTTCTGGCTACACCTTC
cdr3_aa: CSATRGQGSGYTF

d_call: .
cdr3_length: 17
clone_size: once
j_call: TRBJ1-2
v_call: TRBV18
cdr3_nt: TGTGCCAGCTCACGAACGGGACCGTCAAGGGCTAACTATGGCTACACCTTC
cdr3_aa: CASSRTGPSRANYGYTF

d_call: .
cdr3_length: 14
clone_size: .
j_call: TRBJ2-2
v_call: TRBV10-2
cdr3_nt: TGCGCCAGCAGGCAGCCGAGGGACACCGGGGAGCTGTTTTTT
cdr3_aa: CASRQPRDTGELFF

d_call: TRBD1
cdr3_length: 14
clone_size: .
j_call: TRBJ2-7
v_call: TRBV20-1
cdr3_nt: TGCAGTGCTAGAGGAGGGGACAGCTATTACGAGCAGTACTTC
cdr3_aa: CSARGGDSYYEQYF

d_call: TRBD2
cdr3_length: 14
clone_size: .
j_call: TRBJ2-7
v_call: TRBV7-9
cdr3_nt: TGTGCCAGCAGCTTATGGCGGGGGGGCGAGGAGCAGTACTTC
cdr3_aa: CASSLWRGGEEQYF

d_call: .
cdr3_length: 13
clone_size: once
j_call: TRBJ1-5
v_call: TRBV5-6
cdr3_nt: TGTGCCAGCAGCTTGTCCGCGGTGGGGCCCCAGCATTTT
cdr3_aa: CASSLSAVGPQHF

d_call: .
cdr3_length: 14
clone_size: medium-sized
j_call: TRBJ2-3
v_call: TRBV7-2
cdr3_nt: TGTGCCAGCAGCCCAGGAGGTGGCACAGATACGCAGTATTTT
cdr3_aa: CASSPGGGTDTQYF

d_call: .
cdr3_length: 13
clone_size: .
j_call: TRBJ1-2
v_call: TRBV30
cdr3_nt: TGTGCCTGGAGCTCCGAGGCAGCACAGGGCTACACCTTC
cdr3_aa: CAWSSEAAQGYTF

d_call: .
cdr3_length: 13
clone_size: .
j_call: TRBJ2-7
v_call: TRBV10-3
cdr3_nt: TGTGCCATCGGACAGATGAGCTCCTACGAGCAGTACTTC
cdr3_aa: CAIGQMSSYEQYF

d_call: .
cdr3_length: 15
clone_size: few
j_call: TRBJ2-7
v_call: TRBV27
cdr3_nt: TGTGCCAGCAGTTTACAGGGCCAGGTAGTTCGCGAGCAGTACTTC
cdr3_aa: CASSLQGQVVREQYF

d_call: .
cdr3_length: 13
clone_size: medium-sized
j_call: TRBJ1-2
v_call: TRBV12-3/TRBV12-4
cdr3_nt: TGTGCCAGCAGTTTAGAGTCTTGGGGGGGCTACACCTTC
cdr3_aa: CASSLESWGGYTF

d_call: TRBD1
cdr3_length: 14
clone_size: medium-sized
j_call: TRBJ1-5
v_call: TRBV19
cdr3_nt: TGTGCCACCAAGGACAGGGGAAGGAATCAGCCCCAGCATTTT
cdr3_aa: CATKDRGRNQPQHF

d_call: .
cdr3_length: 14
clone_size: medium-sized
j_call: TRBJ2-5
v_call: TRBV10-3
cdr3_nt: TGTGCCATCAGTGAGTCGAACGGGCTGGAGACCCAGTACTTC
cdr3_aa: CAISESNGLETQYF

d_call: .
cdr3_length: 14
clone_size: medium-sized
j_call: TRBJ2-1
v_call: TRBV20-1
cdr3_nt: TGCAGTGCTAGTTTGTCTGCTGGGTACAATGAGCAGTTCTTC
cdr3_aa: CSASLSAGYNEQFF

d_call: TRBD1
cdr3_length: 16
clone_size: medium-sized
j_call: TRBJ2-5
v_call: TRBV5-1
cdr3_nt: TGCGCCAGCAGCCTCCCGACAGGGAATGGACAAGAGACCCAGTACTTC
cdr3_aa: CASSLPTGNGQETQYF

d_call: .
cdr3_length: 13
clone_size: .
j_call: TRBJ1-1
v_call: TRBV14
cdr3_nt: TGTGCCAGCAGCCGGTACATGAACACTGAAGCTTTCTTT
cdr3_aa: CASSRYMNTEAFF

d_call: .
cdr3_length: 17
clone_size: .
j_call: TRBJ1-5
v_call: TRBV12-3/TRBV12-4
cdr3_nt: TGTGCCAGCAGTTTAGGTATGGGGAATTCGGACAATCAGCCCCAGCATTTT
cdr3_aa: CASSLGMGNSDNQPQHF